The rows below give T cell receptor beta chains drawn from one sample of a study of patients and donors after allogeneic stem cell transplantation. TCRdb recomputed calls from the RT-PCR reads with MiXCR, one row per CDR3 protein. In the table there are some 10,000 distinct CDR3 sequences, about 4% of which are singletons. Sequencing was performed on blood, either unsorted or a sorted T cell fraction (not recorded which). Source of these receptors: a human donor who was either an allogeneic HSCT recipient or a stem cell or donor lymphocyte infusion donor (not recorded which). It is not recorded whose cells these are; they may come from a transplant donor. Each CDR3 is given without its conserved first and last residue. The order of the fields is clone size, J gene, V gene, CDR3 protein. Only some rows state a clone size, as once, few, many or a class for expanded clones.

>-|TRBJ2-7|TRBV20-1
SAPSGTGGAEQY
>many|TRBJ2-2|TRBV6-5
ASSLRTGAGGELF
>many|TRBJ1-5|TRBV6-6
ASSFRGGQGLGQPQH
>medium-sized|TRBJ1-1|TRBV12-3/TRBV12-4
ATTKARNTEAF
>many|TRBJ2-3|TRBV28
ASSPWTSGDFTDTQY
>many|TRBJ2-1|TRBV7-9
ASSLAWGDSGYNEQF
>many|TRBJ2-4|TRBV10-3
AIRDNSNIQY
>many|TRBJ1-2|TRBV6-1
ASRATGFHYGYT
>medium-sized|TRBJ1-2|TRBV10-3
AILGGSDYYGYT
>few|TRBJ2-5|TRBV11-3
ASSLGRYQETQY
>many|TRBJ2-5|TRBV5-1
ASSLGTGGSETQY
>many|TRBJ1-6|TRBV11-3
ASSSSPMAFHSPLH
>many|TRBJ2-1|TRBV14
ASSSRDRGLNEQF
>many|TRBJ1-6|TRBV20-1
SARAEPDNSPLH
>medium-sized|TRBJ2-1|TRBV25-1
ASRDSKVGIEQF
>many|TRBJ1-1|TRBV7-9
ASSPSWGQAF
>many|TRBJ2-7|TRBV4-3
ASSQADRVEQY
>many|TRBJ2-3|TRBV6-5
ASNRGGTDTQY
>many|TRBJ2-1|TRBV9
ASSDKSAYNEQF
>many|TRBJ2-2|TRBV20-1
SARGRAGELF
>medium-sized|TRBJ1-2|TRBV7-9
ASSLVGRDGYT
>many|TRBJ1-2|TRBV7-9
ASSFEGYGYT
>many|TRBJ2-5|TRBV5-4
ASSPDRFQETQY